Below are 22 T cell receptor beta chains sequenced from a single sample in a study of tumor-infiltrating lymphocytes in localized non-small cell lung cancer (dated by TCRdb to the early 2020s). The library was generated by the immunoSEQ multiplex PCR assay. TCRdb provides this immuneACCESS table in a form limited to in-frame rearrangements. Some clones are lacking; in checked studies, under half of them reflect an unresolved V gene, and why the rest are absent is not known. Present in this sample are over 12,000 clones, 82% of which were seen just once. Jointly, the top ten make up 15% to 20% of the sample. Sequenced sample: lung tumor tissue. Receptors originate from a human donor with non-small cell lung cancer.

J is TRBJ1-1 and V is TRBV6-1; weak D call: TRBD1 (6 bases). V lost 3 bases and J 7 bases, leaving 12 bases between the germline ends. There are 13 residues in the CDR3. The germline V gene has CDR1 MNHNS and CDR2 SASEGT. The CDR3 DNA follows: TGTGCCAGCAGTGAGGCAGACAGGCTTGAAGCTTTCTTT. Its translation is CASSEADRLEAFF.

The chain recombines TRBV7-2 with TRBJ2-7; maybe TRBD1 (6 bases). This CDR3 has 13 amino acids. Per germline, CDR1 SGHTA and CDR2 FQGNSA. The V end lost 5 bases, the J end lost 2 bases, and 10 bases lay between the germline ends. This CDR3 reads CASSPRGPYEQYF. In nucleotides, the CDR3 is TGTGCCAGCAGCCCCAGGGGCCCCTACGAGCAGTACTTC.

The rearrangement joins TRBV30 to TRBJ1-2, with D unclear. Per germline, CDR1 GTSNPN and CDR2 SVGIG (reference sequence). Trimming removed 4 bases from V and 7 bases from J, with 13 bases in between. CDR3 length: 12 amino acids. CDR3 DNA sequence: TGTGCCTGGAAGGAGGAGTACGGTGGCTACACCTTC. The encoded protein is CAWKEEYGGYTF.

The CDR3 reads CASSPLLERDGTQYF. The CDR3 nucleotides read TGTGCCAGCAGTCCGCTGTTGGAAAGGGACGGGACCCAGTACTTC. The rearrangement joins TRBV5-6 to TRBJ2-5, with D perhaps being TRBD1 or TRBD2 (5 bases each). The CDR3 has 15 residues. V shed 5 bases and J shed 7 bases, with 21 bases lying between them. Germline V lookup: CDR1 SGHDT, CDR2 YYEEEE.

The chain carries TRBV4-1 and TRBJ1-3; TRBD1 might be the D (5 bases). V lost 4 bases to trimming and J lost 0 bases, with 10 bases between them. Germline CDR1 MGHRA, CDR2 YSYEKL. This CDR3 contains 15 residues. Here the CDR3 reads CASSPQEFSGNTIYF. For the CDR3, the DNA is TGCGCCAGCAGCCCACAGGAATTCTCTGGAAACACCATATATTTT.

The rearrangement links TRBV13 to TRBJ2-5; 10 bases align to TRBD2. The V gene end was trimmed by 4 bases and the J gene end by 5 bases; junction bases not matched to a gene: 4. The CDR3 is 14 residues long. Germline loops: CDR1 PRHDT, CDR2 FYEKMQ (reference sequence). The CDR3 region is CASSSYSGGETQYF. CDR3 bases: TGTGCCAGCAGCTCTTATAGCGGGGGGGAGACCCAGTACTTC.

V is TRBV28 and J is TRBJ2-7; D is ambiguous. Germline lookup yields CDR1 MDHEN and CDR2 SYDVKM. The CDR3 spans 13 residues. Between the trimmed V and J ends, which lost 2 bases and 4 bases, there was a span of 9 bases. The CDR3 DNA reads as TGTGCCAGCAGTTTAACCGATTGGTACGAGCAGTACTTC. Its protein product is CASSLTDWYEQYF.

The chain combines TRBV6-5 with TRBJ1-1; tentative D call: TRBD1 (5 bases). V was shortened by 5 bases and J by 2 bases, with 6 bases between the two germline ends. This CDR3 has 12 amino acids. The germline V gene has CDR1 MNHEY and CDR2 SVGAGI. The CDR3 is CASSRTNTEAFF. CDR3 DNA sequence: TGTGCCAGCAGTCGGACAAACACTGAAGCTTTCTTT.

The rearrangement uses TRBV9 and TRBJ2-2; no reliable D call. Germline V gene data show CDR1 as SGDLS and CDR2 as YYNGEE. V lost 4 bases and J lost 3, with 10 bases in between. The CDR3 consists of 14 residues. DNA for the CDR3: TGTGCCAGCAGCCCTCAGGTATACACCGGGGAGCTGTTTTTT. It specifies CASSPQVYTGELFF.

V is TRBV5-4 and J is TRBJ2-1; D not resolved. Trimming pared 3 bases from V and 0 bases from J, leaving 7 bases between. Germline CDR1 SGHNT, CDR2 YYREEE (reference sequence). The CDR3 sequence is 14 residues long. CDR3 amino acids: CASSSLSSYNEQFF. CDR3 DNA: TGTGCCAGCAGCTCGCTGAGCTCCTACAATGAGCAGTTCTTC.

This clone turned up a few times. The V call is TRBV6-1, the J call TRBJ1-1; maybe TRBD1 (5 bases). Trimming left V 4 bases short and J 3 bases short, with 12 bases between. Per germline, CDR1 MNHNS and CDR2 SASEGT. CDR3 length: 14 residues. CDR3 sequence reads: CASSAQKGYTEAFF. The CDR3 coding sequence is TGTGCCAGCAGTGCCCAAAAGGGGTACACTGAAGCTTTCTTT.

The chain combines TRBV5-1 with TRBJ2-5; perhaps D is TRBD1 or TRBD2 (5 bases each). Trimming left V 2 bases short and J 8 bases short, with 10 bases between. Germline values: CDR1 SGHRS, CDR2 YFSETQ. The CDR3 has 12 amino acids. This CDR3 is CASSFDRDTQYF. CDR3 DNA: TGCGCCAGCAGCTTCGACCGGGACACCCAGTACTTC.

The V gene is TRBV10-3, the J gene TRBJ2-5, with D perhaps TRBD1 or TRBD2 (5 bases each). The CDR3 consists of 17 residues. Germline V gives CDR1 ENHRY, CDR2 SYGVKD. The V end was cut by 4 bases, the J end by 6 bases, with 24 bases between. CDR3 in amino acids: CAISGPSGTVEGKTQYF. The DNA of the CDR3 is TGTGCCATCAGTGGGCCCTCCGGGACCGTGGAAGGGAAGACCCAGTACTTC.

The gene calls are TRBV27 and TRBJ2-1; D gene uncertain. Trimming shortened V by 4 bases and J by 0 bases, and 10 bases separated the two germline ends. Germline CDR1 is MNHEY and CDR2 is SMNVEV (reference sequence). CDR3 size: 15 residues. CDR3 sequence reads: CASSSRQSSYNEQFF. The CDR3 region has the DNA TGTGCCAGCAGTTCTCGACAAAGCTCCTACAATGAGCAGTTCTTC.

The rearrangement uses TRBV6-5 and TRBJ2-7, with D unresolved. Germline assignment: CDR1 MNHEY and CDR2 SVGAGI. V was trimmed by 5 bases and J by 6 bases, leaving 17 bases between them. The length of the CDR3 is 14 residues. The CDR3 is CASSESLTVREQYF. The CDR3, as DNA: TGTGCCAGCAGTGAATCCCTCACGGTCCGCGAGCAGTACTTC.

V usage is TRBV19 and J usage is TRBJ2-6, with D perhaps given as TRBD1 or TRBD2 (6 bases each). This CDR3 is 16 amino acids long. CDR1 is LNHDA, CDR2 SQIVND, per germline (reference sequence). The V gene lost 7 bases and the J gene lost 0 bases, with 13 bases spanning the gap. The CDR3 loop is CASNRGTTSGANVLTF. The CDR3 DNA sequence: TGTGCCAGTAACCGGGGGACAACCTCTGGGGCCAACGTCCTGACTTTC.

This chain uses TRBV30 with TRBJ2-7; D possibly corresponds to TRBD2 (6 bases). V lost 2 bases and J 2 bases, leaving 13 bases between the germline ends. Per germline, CDR1 GTSNPN and CDR2 SVGIG (reference sequence). The CDR3 sequence is 14 residues long. CDR3 residues: CAWSPFPGAYEQYF. CDR3 nucleotides: TGTGCCTGGAGTCCCTTTCCGGGAGCCTACGAGCAGTACTTC. Supplemented by reference TRBV30 and TRBJ2-7, the full variable domain reads SQTIHQWPATLVQPVGSPLSLECTVEGTSNPNLYWYRQAAGRGLQLLFYSVGIGQISSEVPQNLSASRPQDRQFILSSKKLLLSDSGFYLCAWSPFPGAYEQYFGPGTRLTVT.

CDR3: CASSTQGGGYNEQFF. For the CDR3, the DNA is TGTGCCAGTAGTACCCAGGGCGGGGGCTACAATGAGCAGTTCTTC. The chain uses TRBV19 and TRBJ2-1; 7 nucleotides match TRBD2. Per the germline V gene, CDR1 is LNHDA and CDR2 is SQIVND (reference sequence). Unmatched junction bases numbered 6, after V lost 4 bases and J lost 3 bases. The CDR3 has 15 residues.

Worth noting for this clone: At the DNA level, this CDR3 is encoded by other sequences in the same sample as well. The rearrangement uses TRBV6-4 and TRBJ1-1; D uncertain. V was trimmed by 4 bases and J by 2 bases, leaving 11 bases between them. Germline loops: CDR1 MRHNA, CDR2 SNTAGT. This CDR3 spans 14 amino acids. CDR3 amino acids: CASSASPGNTEAFF. The CDR3 DNA reads TGTGCCAGCAGTGCTTCCCCCGGAAACACTGAAGCTTTCTTT.

V is TRBV18 and J is TRBJ2-1; 11 bases match TRBD2. Unmatched junction bases numbered 3, after V lost 3 bases and J lost 2 bases. This CDR3 region has 16 residues. Germline V gene lookup returns CDR1 KGHSH and CDR2 LQKENI. The CDR3 reads CASSPGTSGTYNEQFF. The CDR3 DNA is TGTGCCAGCTCACCCGGGACTAGCGGTACCTACAATGAGCAGTTCTTC.

The chain combines TRBV19 with TRBJ1-1; 10 nucleotides agree with TRBD1. The CDR3 length is 16 residues. Germline V gene lookup returns CDR1 LNHDA and CDR2 SQIVND (reference sequence). V was clipped by 4 bases and J by 6 bases; unmatched bases: 11. The DNA of the CDR3 is TGTGCCAGTAGTAGGCAGACAGGGGGCCAAGGGTCTGAAGCTTTCTTT. As protein: CASSRQTGGQGSEAFF.

This clone showed up just a few times. The gene calls are TRBV6-1 and TRBJ2-7, with 8 bases matching TRBD1. Trimming removed 2 bases from V and 5 bases from J; junction bases left unmatched: 5. The CDR3 covers 14 residues. CDR1 is MNHNS, CDR2 SASEGT, per germline. CDR3 nucleotide sequence: TGTGCCAGCAGTGAATTCAGGGGGCTAAACGAGCAGTACTTC. Translating it yields CASSEFRGLNEQYF.